The 23 T cell receptor beta chains below were found in one sample sequenced in a study of human T cells and chemical hapten exposure. Each CDR3 protein is one row after TCRdb ran MiXCR on the RACE reads. This table holds 100,000 or so distinct CDR3 sequences, about 11% found once. Time point described: patch test 2, 6 weeks after DPC sensitization. Treatment meaning: therapeutic diphenylcyclopropenone sensitization with weekly scalp DPC. The starting material was whole blood, obtained in connection with sensitization to the hapten diphenylcyclopropenone (DPC). The receptors originated from a man aged 35-49 years with alopecia areata. Some clones in this sample may be carry-over from other donors' samples.

This clonotype was observed many times. CDR3 in DNA: TGTGCCAGCAGGTCGGGTGATAGCAATCAGCCCCAGCATTTT. Protein: CASRSGDSNQPQHF. V and J are TRBV6-2 or TRBV6-3 and TRBJ1-5; the D is unclear. In germline, CDR1 is MNHEY, CDR2 SVGEGT. V lost 6 bases to trimming and J lost 0 bases, with 9 bases between them. The CDR3 loop spans 14 amino acids.

This clonotype has ten or more counts. This chain joins TRBV18 and TRBJ2-4; TRBD1 matches 8 bases. CDR3 length equals 17 residues. Germline assignment: CDR1 KGHSH and CDR2 LQKENI. Unmatched junction bases numbered 7, after V lost 1 base and J lost 2 bases. In nucleotides, the CDR3 is TGTGCCAGCTCACCACTGCCAGGGGGCACGACCAAAAACATTCAGTACTTC. This encodes CASSPLPGGTTKNIQYF.

The chain uses TRBV6-6 and TRBJ2-5, with TRBD2 matching over 8 bases. In germline, CDR1 is MNHNY, CDR2 SVGAGI (reference sequence). The CDR3 sequence is 14 residues long. J gave up 5 bases and V 2 bases, and 4 bases lay outside the gene matches. The DNA of the CDR3 is TGTGCCAGCAGTTACGAGACTAGCGAGGAGACCCAGTACTTC. Its protein is CASSYETSEETQYF.

The chain has TRBV7-9 and TRBJ2-1; D is undetermined. Trimming shortened V by 4 bases and J by 9 bases, and 25 bases separated the two germline ends. The V gene's germline CDR1 is SEHNR and CDR2 FQNEAQ (reference sequence). This CDR3 comprises 17 residues. For the CDR3, the DNA is TGTGCCAGCAGCTACTTCCCAAGGCAGGCGGCCGCAATTGAGCAGTTCTTC. Translation gives CASSYFPRQAAAIEQFF. The entire variable domain, with the rest obtained from reference TRBV7-9 and TRBJ2-1, is as follows: DTGVSQNPRHKITKRGQNVTFRCDPISEHNRLYWYRQTLGQGPEFLTYFQNEAQLEKSRLLSDRFSAERPKGSFSTLEIQRTEQGDSAMYLCASSYFPRQAAAIEQFFGPGTRLTVL.

The rearrangement links TRBV19 to TRBJ2-4; 7 nucleotides match TRBD1. The germline V gene encodes CDR1 LNHDA and CDR2 SQIVND (reference sequence). The CDR3 loop spans 17 amino acids. J lost 0 bases, V lost 7 bases, and 12 bases had no gene match. The CDR3 coding sequence is TGTGCCAGTACCCAGGAGACAGGGTTAGGAGCCAAAAACATTCAGTACTTC. Residues: CASTQETGLGAKNIQYF. Supplemented by reference TRBV19 and TRBJ2-4, the full variable domain reads DGGITQSPKYLFRKEGQNVTLSCEQNLNHDAMYWYRQDPGQGLRLIYYSQIVNDFQKGDIAEGYSVSREKKESFPLTVTSAQKNPTAFYLCASTQETGLGAKNIQYFGAGTRLSVL.

This clonotype showed up many times. The chain recombines TRBV7-3 with TRBJ1-1; D might be TRBD1 (5 bases). The CDR3 has 14 residues. V lost 1 base and J 3 bases, leaving 9 bases between the germline ends. Looked up from germline, CDR1 is SGHTA and CDR2 is FQGTGA. The CDR3 nucleotides are TGTGCCAGCAGCTTAATGCAGGGAGACACTGAAGCTTTCTTT. Translation gives CASSLMQGDTEAFF.

The chain uses TRBV28 and TRBJ2-3, with 7 bases lining up with TRBD1. Germline CDR1 is MDHEN and CDR2 is SYDVKM. V gave up 1 base and J gave up 4 bases; unmatched junction bases: 8. This CDR3 is built from 16 residues. For the CDR3, the DNA is TGTGCCAGCAGTTTATCAACCCCCGGACAGGCAGATACGCAGTATTTT. Its translation: CASSLSTPGQADTQYF.

This clonotype was recorded a few times. The chain is built from TRBV6-2 or TRBV6-3 and TRBJ2-3; TRBD1 matches 7 bases. The V segment lost 5 bases and the J segment 2 bases; nucleotides outside the gene matches: 4. The CDR3 covers 14 residues. The germline V gene has CDR1 MNHEY and CDR2 SVGEGT. The CDR3 region is CASSTTGFTDTQYF. Here the CDR3 DNA reads TGTGCCAGCAGTACGACAGGGTTCACAGATACGCAGTATTTT.

This clonotype has just a few counts. This chain connects TRBV20-1 to TRBJ2-1; D is perhaps TRBD1 or TRBD2 (5 bases each). Germline V lookup: CDR1 DFQATT, CDR2 SNEGSKA (reference sequence). The CDR3 totals 14 residues. The V and J ends lost 3 bases and 9 bases respectively, with 18 bases between them. CDR3 nucleotide sequence: TGCAGTGCTAGCGGGGCGCTAGTGGGTGCTGAGCAGTTCTTC. Residues: CSASGALVGAEQFF.

A few counts support this clonotype. V is TRBV20-1 and J is TRBJ2-1; D is unclear. Trimming removed 5 bases at V and 10 bases at J, with 24 bases between. CDR1 is DFQATT and CDR2 is SNEGSKA in the germline V gene (reference sequence). The length of the CDR3 is 15 residues. The CDR3 DNA sequence: TGCAGTGCTCCTCGACCTCCGTTCCTACAAGCCGAGCAGTTCTTC. It is translated as CSAPRPPFLQAEQFF.

The sample holds a few counts of this clonotype. The V gene is TRBV7-9, the J gene TRBJ1-2; 7 bases fit TRBD1. V dropped 5 bases and J dropped 8; count of bases not matched to a gene: 8. Germline CDR1 is SEHNR and CDR2 is FQNEAQ (reference sequence). The CDR3 spans 13 residues. The CDR3 is CASSPLTGWGYTF. DNA of the CDR3: TGTGCCAGCAGCCCGTTGACAGGGTGGGGCTACACCTTC.

This clonotype was seen more than once but under ten times. The chain carries TRBV19 and TRBJ1-1, with TRBD1 matching over 10 bases. V was clipped by 5 bases and J by 0 bases; unmatched bases: 3. The CDR3 is 15 amino acids. Germline CDR1 reads LNHDA; CDR2 reads SQIVND (reference sequence). CDR3 DNA sequence: TGTGCCAGTAGTCACGACAGGGGGCTGAACACTGAAGCTTTCTTT. Translating it yields CASSHDRGLNTEAFF.

This clonotype was picked up many times. The DNA for the CDR3 is TGTGCCACCATCGCGATGGGGGCCTACGAGCAGTACTTC. Protein product: CATIAMGAYEQYF. The chain carries TRBV24-1 and TRBJ2-7; D may be TRBD1 or TRBD2 (5 bases each). The CDR3 runs to 13 residues. Trimming shortened V by 8 bases and J by 2 bases, and 12 bases separated the two germline ends. Germline V CDR1 and CDR2: KGHDR, SFDVKD.

In this sample, this clonotype turned up many times. The V and J genes are TRBV9 and TRBJ1-5; D is ambiguous. V shed 2 bases and J shed 3 bases, with 6 bases lying between them. CDR1 is SGDLS, CDR2 YYNGEE, per germline. The CDR3 is 13 residues long. Here the CDR3 DNA reads TGTGCCAGCAGCGTGGCTCCCAATCAGCCCCAGCATTTT. It encodes CASSVAPNQPQHF.

This clonotype was seen only a few times. J is TRBJ1-5 and V is TRBV12-3 or TRBV12-4; 7 nucleotides agree with TRBD1. Losses at the gene ends were 10 bases for V and 4 bases for J; bases not matched to a gene: 7. CDR3 size: 13 residues. The CDR3 sequence: CATSTTGNQPQHF. The DNA for the CDR3 is TGTGCCACTAGCACGACAGGGAATCAGCCCCAGCATTTT.

This clonotype was seen only a few times. The CDR3 sequence is CATSDPRGGYGYTF. As DNA, the CDR3 is TGTGCCACCAGTGACCCTAGGGGGGGATATGGCTACACCTTC. This sequence joins TRBV24-1 and TRBJ1-2, with a possible D match to TRBD1 (6 bases). V dropped 4 bases and J dropped 5 bases, with 13 bases sitting between them. The CDR3 consists of 14 residues. Germline values: CDR1 KGHDR, CDR2 SFDVKD.

The V and J genes are TRBV6-2 or TRBV6-3 and TRBJ1-1; D gene unclear. Germline CDR1 reads MNHEY; CDR2 reads SVGEGT. The V end was cut by 0 bases, the J end by 0 bases, with 14 bases between. The CDR3 extends over 17 amino acids. The CDR3 protein is CASSYSLGGMMNTEAFF. The CDR3 bases are TGTGCCAGCAGTTACTCCCTTGGAGGCATGATGAACACTGAAGCTTTCTTT.

The chain recombines TRBV24-1 with TRBJ2-3; D unresolved. With 6 bases removed from V and 4 bases from J, the gap between germline ends came to 4 bases. The CDR3 covers 11 residues. Per the germline V gene, CDR1 is KGHDR and CDR2 is SFDVKD. CDR3 coding DNA: TGTGCCACCAGTCAAGCAGATACGCAGTATTTT. Translation: CATSQADTQYF.

About this clonotype: A much larger clone differs from this one at a single base, so this may be a read error. The CDR3 is CASLDLRQEASFLDGYTF. Here the CDR3 DNA reads TGTGCCAGCCTTGACCTCAGACAGGAGGCAAGCTTTCTCGATGGCTACACCTTC. This chain links TRBV6-2 or TRBV6-3 with TRBJ1-2; D perhaps matches TRBD1 (6 bases). CDR1 and CDR2 (germline): MNHEY, SVGEGT. V was pared by 8 bases and J by 6 bases, with 31 bases between. This CDR3 has 18 residues.

V is TRBV28 and J is TRBJ2-3; D not certain. Trimming pared 7 bases from V and 5 bases from J, leaving 16 bases between. Germline loops: CDR1 MDHEN, CDR2 SYDVKM. The CDR3 loop spans 14 amino acids. CDR3 DNA: TGTGCCAGCACCCCTAATCTGGATGGAGATACGCAGTATTTT. This gives the protein CASTPNLDGDTQYF.

The sample holds a few counts of this clonotype. The CDR3 nucleotides are TGTGCCAGCAGCCAAGTCGGCGGGGACCGTCCCTACAATGAGCAGTTCTTC. It translates to CASSQVGGDRPYNEQFF. The V gene is TRBV14, the J gene TRBJ2-1; possibly TRBD2 for D (6 bases). The CDR3 extends over 17 amino acids. Per the germline V gene, CDR1 is SGHDN and CDR2 is FVKESK. V lost 1 base to trimming and J lost 2 bases, with 15 bases between them.

V is TRBV7-2 and J is TRBJ1-1; D not resolved. Germline V gives CDR1 SGHTA, CDR2 FQGNSA. V lost 1 base and J 5 bases, leaving 8 bases between the germline ends. The CDR3 covers 13 residues. Written as DNA, the CDR3 is TGTGCCAGCAGCTTAGAAGGGTGGACTGAAGCTTTCTTT. Translated, it gives CASSLEGWTEAFF. Drawing the rest from reference TRBV7-2 and TRBJ1-1, the complete variable domain is GAGVSQSPSNKVTEKGKDVELRCDPISGHTALYWYRQSLGQGLEFLIYFQGNSAPDKSGLPSDRFSAERTGGSVSTLTIQRTQQEDSAVYLCASSLEGWTEAFFGQGTRLTVV.

This rearrangement joins TRBV28 to TRBJ1-5; no firm D call. CDR1 MDHEN and CDR2 SYDVKM come from the germline V gene. This CDR3 comprises 13 residues. The ends were cut back, 8 bases at V and 2 bases at J, with 10 bases in the middle. CDR3 amino acids: CASEVLGNQPQHF. The CDR3 DNA is TGTGCCAGCGAGGTCCTTGGCAATCAGCCCCAGCATTTT.